Following are 3 T cell receptor beta chains from one sample sequenced in a study of technical replicates of blood from a few donors. Data came from immunoSEQ multiplex PCR; TCRdb stores just in-frame clones and leaves some out. The data contain 100,000 or so clones, less than 96% of them singletons. The sequenced sample was T cells isolated from PBMCs. The receptors derive from a human donor in good health.

This sequence joins TRBV4-3 and TRBJ2-1; D is unresolved. Germline V gene data show CDR1 as LGHNA and CDR2 as YSLEER. V was shortened by 0 bases and J by 6 bases, with 9 bases between the two germline ends. This CDR3 is 14 amino acids long. The DNA for the CDR3 is TGCGCCAGCAGCCAAGAAAAACGGTTCAATGAGCAGTTCTTC. Its translation is CASSQEKRFNEQFF.

The rearrangement uses TRBV27 and TRBJ2-7, with 8 nucleotides matching TRBD1. The CDR3 has 14 residues. Germline CDR1 MNHEY, CDR2 SMNVEV (reference sequence). V lost 5 bases and J lost 6; bases outside the gene matches: 9. This chain's CDR3 is CASSPQTGAAEQYF. CDR3 DNA sequence: TGTGCCAGCAGTCCGCAGACAGGGGCGGCCGAGCAGTACTTC.

The chain couples TRBV9 to TRBJ2-7; 11 bases match TRBD2. V was clipped by 0 bases and J by 3 bases; unmatched bases: 8. The CDR3 extends over 17 amino acids. Germline loops: CDR1 SGDLS, CDR2 YYNGEE. CDR3 protein: CASSVGDLAGGNYEQYF. The CDR3 DNA follows: TGTGCCAGCAGCGTAGGGGACCTAGCGGGAGGAAACTACGAGCAGTACTTC.